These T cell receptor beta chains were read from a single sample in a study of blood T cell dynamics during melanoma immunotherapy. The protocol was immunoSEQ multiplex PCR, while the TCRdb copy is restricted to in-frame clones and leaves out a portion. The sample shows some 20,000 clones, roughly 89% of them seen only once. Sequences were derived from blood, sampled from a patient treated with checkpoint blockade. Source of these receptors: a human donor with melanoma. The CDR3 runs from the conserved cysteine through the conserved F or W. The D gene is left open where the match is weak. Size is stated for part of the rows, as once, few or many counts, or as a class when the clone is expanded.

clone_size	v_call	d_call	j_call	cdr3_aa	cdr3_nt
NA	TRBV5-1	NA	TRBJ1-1	CASSSAVGRVNTEAFF	TGCGCCAGCAGCTCTGCCGTCGGCAGGGTGAACACTGAAGCTTTCTTT
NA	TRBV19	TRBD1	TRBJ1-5	CASSILGRGRIQPQHF	TGTGCCAGTAGTATATTGGGCAGGGGGCGTATTCAGCCCCAGCATTTT
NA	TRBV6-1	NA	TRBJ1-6	CASRAAGSPLHF	TGTGCCAGCAGGGCAGCAGGGTCACCCCTCCACTTT
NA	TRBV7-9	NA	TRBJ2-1	CASSPPRLPRNEQFF	TGTGCCAGCAGCCCCCCCCGACTACCTAGAAATGAGCAGTTCTTC
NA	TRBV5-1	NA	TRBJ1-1	CASSLVTGTEAFF	TGCGCCAGCAGCTTGGTAACGGGGACTGAAGCTTTCTTT
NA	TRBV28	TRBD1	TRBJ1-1	CASSSSGTGVENTEAFF	TGTGCCAGCAGTTCCTCCGGGACAGGGGTGGAGAACACTGAAGCTTTCTTT
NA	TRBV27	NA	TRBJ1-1	CASRAGVKNTEAFF	TGTGCCAGCAGAGCGGGGGTTAAGAACACTGAAGCTTTCTTT
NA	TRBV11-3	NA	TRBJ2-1	CASSFGAGGNINEQFF	TGTGCCAGCAGCTTCGGTGCGGGCGGGAATATCAATGAGCAGTTCTTC
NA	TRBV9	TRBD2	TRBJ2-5	CASSVGLAGVETQYF	TGTGCCAGCAGCGTAGGACTAGCGGGAGTAGAGACCCAGTACTTC
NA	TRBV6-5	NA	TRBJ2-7	CASSYSGPPYEQYF	TGTGCCAGCAGTTACTCCGGGCCACCCTACGAGCAGTACTTC
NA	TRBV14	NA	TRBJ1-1	CASSQELPGTYVEAFF	TGTGCCAGCAGCCAAGAACTTCCCGGGACTTACGTTGAAGCTTTCTTT
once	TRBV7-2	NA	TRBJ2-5	CASSFTKTQYF	TGTGCCAGCAGCTTTACCAAGACCCAGTACTTC
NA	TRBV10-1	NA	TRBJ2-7	CASSVGRGRGEQYF	TGCGCCAGCAGTGTCGGCAGGGGAAGGGGCGAGCAGTACTTC
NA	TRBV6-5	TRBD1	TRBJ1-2	CASTPATGVGYTF	TGTGCCAGCACCCCGGCGACAGGGGTAGGCTACACCTTC
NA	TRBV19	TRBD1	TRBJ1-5	CASRSSGQVNQPQHF	TGTGCCAGTAGATCCTCGGGACAGGTCAATCAGCCCCAGCATTTT
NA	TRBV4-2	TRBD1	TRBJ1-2	CASSQATGAYGYTF	TGTGCCAGCAGCCAAGCCACAGGGGCCTATGGCTACACCTTC
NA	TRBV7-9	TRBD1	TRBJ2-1	CASSRDRVGDEQFF	TGTGCCAGCAGCCGCGACAGGGTTGGGGATGAGCAGTTCTTC
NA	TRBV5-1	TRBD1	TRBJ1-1	CASSLYRGGNTEAFF	TGCGCCAGCAGCTTATACAGGGGAGGGAACACTGAAGCTTTCTTT
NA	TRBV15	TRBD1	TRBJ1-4	CATSRDTGANEKLFF	TGTGCCACCAGCAGAGATACAGGGGCGAATGAAAAACTGTTTTTT
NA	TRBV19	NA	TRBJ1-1	CGVGFSEAFF	TGCGGGGTGGGGTTCTCTGAAGCTTTCTTT
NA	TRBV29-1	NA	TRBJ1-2	CSTGGRGDYGYTF	TGCAGCACTGGGGGCAGGGGTGACTATGGCTACACCTTC
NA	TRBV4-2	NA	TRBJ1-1	CASSHTVNTEAFF	TGTGCCAGCAGCCATACGGTGAACACTGAAGCTTTCTTT
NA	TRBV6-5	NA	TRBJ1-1	CASSYNGRNTEAFF	TGTGCCAGCAGTTACAATGGTAGGAACACTGAAGCTTTCTTT
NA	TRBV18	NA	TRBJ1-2	CASSPPTSPINGYTF	TGTGCCAGCTCACCACCAACCTCACCTATAAACGGCTACACCTTC
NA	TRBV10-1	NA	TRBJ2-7	CASSDSRGLEQYF	TGCGCCAGCAGTGATAGTCGGGGTCTCGAGCAGTACTTC
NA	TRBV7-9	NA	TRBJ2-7	CASSPIKGTRSYEQYF	TGTGCCAGCAGCCCCATAAAGGGGACAAGGTCCTACGAGCAGTACTTC
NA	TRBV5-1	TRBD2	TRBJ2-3	CASSLTSGRAVDTQYF	TGCGCCAGCAGCTTGACTAGCGGGAGGGCCGTTGATACGCAGTATTTT
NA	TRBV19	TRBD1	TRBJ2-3	CASSPGDRVTDTQYF	TGTGCCAGTAGTCCGGGGGACAGGGTAACAGATACGCAGTATTTT
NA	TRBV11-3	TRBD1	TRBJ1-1	CASRPGQENTEAFF	TGTGCCAGCAGACCAGGACAGGAGAACACTGAAGCTTTCTTT
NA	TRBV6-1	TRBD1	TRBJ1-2	CASSEGQGRSGYTF	TGTGCCAGCAGTGAGGGACAGGGACGGAGTGGCTACACCTTC
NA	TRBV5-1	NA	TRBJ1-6	CASSLDSGFSSPLHF	TGCGCCAGCAGCTTGGATTCAGGGTTCAGCTCACCCCTCCACTTT
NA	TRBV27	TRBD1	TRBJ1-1	CASSLSGAGGNTEAFF	TGTGCCAGCAGTTTATCGGGGGCAGGGGGGAACACTGAAGCTTTCTTT
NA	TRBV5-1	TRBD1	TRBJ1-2	CASSMGDSRNYGYTF	TGCGCCAGCAGCATGGGGGACAGTAGGAACTATGGCTACACCTTC
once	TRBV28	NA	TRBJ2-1	CASRPWGSVHEQFF	TGTGCCAGCAGACCGTGGGGGTCGGTCCATGAGCAGTTCTTC
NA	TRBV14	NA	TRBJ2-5	CASSQAIQTKETQYF	TGTGCCAGCAGCCAAGCGATACAGACTAAAGAGACCCAGTACTTC
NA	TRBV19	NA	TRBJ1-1	CASSRGTEAFF	TGTGCCAGTAGTCGGGGGACTGAAGCTTTCTTT
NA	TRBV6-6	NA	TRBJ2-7	CASSYSSNRPAEQYF	TGTGCCAGCAGTTACTCGAGCAACAGGCCGGCAGAGCAGTACTTC
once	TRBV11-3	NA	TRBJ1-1	CASTLGGAEAFF	TGTGCCAGTACCCTCGGGGGCGCTGAAGCTTTCTTT
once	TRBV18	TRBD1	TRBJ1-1	CASSNTQGAWNTEAFF	TGTGCCAGCTCGAACACACAGGGGGCTTGGAACACTGAAGCTTTCTTT
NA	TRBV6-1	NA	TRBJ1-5	CASSDVRYQPQHF	TGTGCCAGCAGTGATGTCAGGTATCAGCCCCAGCATTTT
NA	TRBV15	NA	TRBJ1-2	CATSRDIGRRLHYGYTF	TGTGCCACCAGCAGAGATATAGGCAGGAGACTTCACTATGGCTACACCTTC
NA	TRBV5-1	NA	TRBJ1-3	CASSLGRTALSGNTIYF	TGCGCCAGCAGCTTGGGCCGGACAGCGCTCTCTGGAAACACCATATATTTT
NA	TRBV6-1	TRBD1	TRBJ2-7	CASRSTGVGEQYF	TGTGCCAGCAGATCTACAGGGGTGGGCGAGCAGTACTTC
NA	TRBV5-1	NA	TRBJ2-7	CASSLGWSSYEQYF	TGCGCCAGCAGCTTGGGGTGGAGCTCCTACGAGCAGTACTTC
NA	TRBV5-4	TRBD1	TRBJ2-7	CASSLDRGDEQYF	TGTGCCAGCAGCCTGGACAGGGGCGACGAGCAGTACTTC